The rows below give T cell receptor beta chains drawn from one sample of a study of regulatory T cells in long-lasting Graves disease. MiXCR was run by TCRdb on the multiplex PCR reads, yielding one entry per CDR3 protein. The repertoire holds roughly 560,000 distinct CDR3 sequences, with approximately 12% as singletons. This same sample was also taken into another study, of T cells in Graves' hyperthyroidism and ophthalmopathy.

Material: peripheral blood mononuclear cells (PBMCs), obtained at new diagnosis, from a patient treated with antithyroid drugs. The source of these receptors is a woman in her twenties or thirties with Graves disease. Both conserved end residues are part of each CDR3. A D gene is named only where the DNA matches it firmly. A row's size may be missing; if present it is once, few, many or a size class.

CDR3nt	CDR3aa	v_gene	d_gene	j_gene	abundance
TGTGCCAGCAGTTTCACCTTTCAAGAGACCCAGTACTTC	CASSFTFQETQYF	TRBV27	NA	TRBJ2-5	many
TGCAGCGTTGGTCCAGAGGTGTACTTC	CSVGPEVYF	TRBV29-1	NA	TRBJ2-7	NA
TGTGCCAGCAGCTTAAGCGGGTTTATCGACAATGAGCAGTTCTTC	CASSLSGFIDNEQFF	TRBV11-3	NA	TRBJ2-1	many
TGTGCCAGCAGTAGCCGACAGGGTCGCAATGAGCAGTTCTTC	CASSSRQGRNEQFF	TRBV6-4	TRBD1	TRBJ2-1	NA
TGCGCCAGCAGCAAAGGTAGCAGCTCCTACGAGCAGTACTTC	CASSKGSSSYEQYF	TRBV5-1	NA	TRBJ2-7	NA
TGTGCCAACGGGGGCTATGGCTACACCTTC	CANGGYGYTF	TRBV7-3	NA	TRBJ1-2	many
TGCAGCGTCCGACTAGCGGGAGGCTGGGAGCAGTACTTC	CSVRLAGGWEQYF	TRBV29-1	TRBD2	TRBJ2-7	NA
TGCGCCAGCAGCCAAGGGACAGGGGCCGGGAAGCAGTACTTC	CASSQGTGAGKQYF	TRBV4-3	TRBD1	TRBJ2-7	many
TGCAGTGCTAGACCTAGGGACAGGGCACACAATGAGCAGTTCTTC	CSARPRDRAHNEQFF	TRBV20-1	TRBD1	TRBJ2-1	NA
TGTGCCAGCAGTTACAAATATAGTTTTGAGGCCTACGAGCAGTACTTC	CASSYKYSFEAYEQYF	TRBV6-2/TRBV6-3	NA	TRBJ2-7	many
TGTGCCTGGAGTGTACGAACGGGAGTCAACAATGAGCAGTTCTTC	CAWSVRTGVNNEQFF	TRBV30	NA	TRBJ2-1	once
TGTGCCACCAGTGATTTCTACAAGAAAGAGACCCAGTACTTC	CATSDFYKKETQYF	TRBV24-1	NA	TRBJ2-5	many
TGTGCCAGCAGCCTCAGGGTTTCGAACACTGAAGCTTTCTTT	CASSLRVSNTEAFF	TRBV11-2	NA	TRBJ1-1	many
TGTGCCAGCAGCCCCTCCAGTGGCACTGAAGCTTTCTTT	CASSPSSGTEAFF	TRBV7-9	NA	TRBJ1-1	many
TGTGCCAGCAGACAACGTTTACAGGGCAATGAGCAGTTCTTC	CASRQRLQGNEQFF	TRBV12-3/TRBV12-4	NA	TRBJ2-1	many
TGTGCCATCAGTTCCACAGCTGGGGCCAACGTCCTGACTTTC	CAISSTAGANVLTF	TRBV10-3	NA	TRBJ2-6	many
TGTGCTAGTGGCCCTGGGCCGCCCCGGGATGAGCAGTTCTTC	CASGPGPPRDEQFF	TRBV12-5	NA	TRBJ2-1	many
TGTGCCAGCAGCGTAGAGTATGGGCTAGCGCCATACAATGAGCAGTTCTTC	CASSVEYGLAPYNEQFF	TRBV9	NA	TRBJ2-1	many
TGTGCCAGTAGTATTTCCAGGGCTAACTATGGCTACACCTTC	CASSISRANYGYTF	TRBV19	NA	TRBJ1-2	many
TGCAGCGTTGCAACGAACCCGGGACGGAACACCGGGGAGCTGTTTTTT	CSVATNPGRNTGELFF	TRBV29-1	NA	TRBJ2-2	many
TGTGCCACCAGTTCTGCTAGCGGGAGGGCCAGAGATACGCAGTATTTT	CATSSASGRARDTQYF	TRBV24-1	TRBD2	TRBJ2-3	NA
TGTGCCAGCAGCCGGAGACTAGCGGGAGGGGATGAGCAGTTCTTC	CASSRRLAGGDEQFF	TRBV7-3	TRBD2	TRBJ2-1	NA
TGTGCCAGCAGCACGACTAGCAACGAGCAGTACTTC	CASSTTSNEQYF	TRBV28	TRBD2	TRBJ2-7	many
TGTGCCAGCAGTGCCCGAGTGCTGTTTGTAGGAAACACCATATATTTT	CASSARVLFVGNTIYF	TRBV2	NA	TRBJ1-3	many
TGTGCCAGCAGTGAAGACAGGGAGGAAGAAAACACCATATATTTT	CASSEDREEENTIYF	TRBV25-1	TRBD1	TRBJ1-3	many
TGTGCCAGCAGTTTTGGGGTGGCGGGATACGAGCAGTACTTC	CASSFGVAGYEQYF	TRBV27	NA	TRBJ2-7	many
TGCAGTGCTAGAGCCGGGGGAAAGGGCAATCAGCCCCAGCATTTT	CSARAGGKGNQPQHF	TRBV20-1	NA	TRBJ1-5	many
TGCGGTGCTAGAGATTGGGACAGGGGCCTCACTGAAGCTTTCTTT	CGARDWDRGLTEAFF	TRBV20-1	TRBD1	TRBJ1-1	few
TGTGCCAGCAGAGACCCAAAACGGGAGGGACTCTCCTACGAGCAGTACTTC	CASRDPKREGLSYEQYF	TRBV6-1	TRBD2	TRBJ2-7	many
TGTGCCAGCAGTTACGGGGGCTACACTGAAGCTTTCTTT	CASSYGGYTEAFF	TRBV6-2/TRBV6-3	NA	TRBJ1-1	many
TGTGCCAGCACCGGCCGGACGGGGGGCTCCTACGAGCAGTACTTC	CASTGRTGGSYEQYF	TRBV28	TRBD2	TRBJ2-7	many
TGTGCCAGCAGTTTGGAATACAGGGTTTTTGAAAAACTGTTTTTT	CASSLEYRVFEKLFF	TRBV28	NA	TRBJ1-4	many
TGTGCCAGCAGTCCTCTCGGATTCACCATATATTTT	CASSPLGFTIYF	TRBV14	NA	TRBJ1-3	NA
TGTGCCAGCAGTTTATCCTGGGCTAGCACCCCGAGCTCCTATAATTCACCCCTCCACTTT	CASSLSWASTPSSYNSPLHF	TRBV27	NA	TRBJ1-6	many
TGTGCCAGCAGCTCGGGACAGGGGAACATTCAGTACTTC	CASSSGQGNIQYF	TRBV11-2	TRBD1	TRBJ2-4	many
TGTGCCAGCAGCTTAGAGGTAGCGGGAGGGGGAAGCACAGATACGCAGTATTTT	CASSLEVAGGGSTDTQYF	TRBV7-2	TRBD2	TRBJ2-3	many
TGTGCCAGCAGTTACGGGGAGTATAGCAATCAGCCCCAGCATTTT	CASSYGEYSNQPQHF	TRBV6-2/TRBV6-3	NA	TRBJ1-5	many
TGCAGTGCCCCCGACAGGGGATACTACAATGAGCAGTTCTTC	CSAPDRGYYNEQFF	TRBV20-1	TRBD1	TRBJ2-1	many
TGTGCCAGCAGCCAAGATTCCCGGGGATCGGGGGAGCAGTTCTTC	CASSQDSRGSGEQFF	TRBV3-1	NA	TRBJ2-1	few
TGTGCCAGCAGCGTAGCCGGGACAGGGATTAAAGCTTTCTTT	CASSVAGTGIKAFF	TRBV7-2	TRBD1	TRBJ1-1	many
TGTGCCAGCAGTGATTTAAATGGGCAGATCTACGAGCAGTACTTC	CASSDLNGQIYEQYF	TRBV6-2/TRBV6-3	NA	TRBJ2-7	many
TGTGCCAGCAGCTTAGTTGGGGTGTTGAATTCACCCCTCCACTTT	CASSLVGVLNSPLHF	TRBV7-2	NA	TRBJ1-6	many
TGTGCCAGCAGCTTAGAATTGTGGACTAGCGGGAGCGGCTCCTACAATGAGCAGTTCTTC	CASSLELWTSGSGSYNEQFF	TRBV7-9	TRBD2	TRBJ2-1	NA
TGTGCCAGTAGTATTGGAGGGGGGCAAGTCAATGAAAAACTGTTTTTT	CASSIGGGQVNEKLFF	TRBV19	NA	TRBJ1-4	few
TGTGCCAGCTCACCTTATAGGGATGGAGAGACCCAGTACTTC	CASSPYRDGETQYF	TRBV18	NA	TRBJ2-5	NA
TGCAGTGCTAGAGATTATGCGACAGGCGGGTACGAGCAGTACTTC	CSARDYATGGYEQYF	TRBV20-1	NA	TRBJ2-7	many
TGTGCCAGCAGGAAGAGGAGGGAGTACCCTCCTTCACCCCTCCACTTT	CASRKRREYPPSPLHF	TRBV12-3/TRBV12-4	NA	TRBJ1-6	many
TGTGCCACCCAGTTGTCGGGACTAGCTCGCAATGAGCAGTTCTTC	CATQLSGLARNEQFF	TRBV6-1	TRBD2	TRBJ2-1	NA
TGTGCCAGCAGTTCCGGGGGATCCAGACGCGGGGAAGCTTTCTTT	CASSSGGSRRGEAFF	TRBV12-3/TRBV12-4	NA	TRBJ1-1	many